Listed below are T cell receptor beta chains from one sample, sequenced in a study of T cells after yellow fever vaccination. MiXCR, applied by TCRdb to the 5' RACE reads, yields one record per CDR3 protein. The sample lists some 240,000 distinct CDR3 sequences; approximately 3.5% were seen once. The sequencing here drew on PBMCs, taken 15 days after the yellow fever booster vaccination. The source is a man between 18 and 29 years old who received the YFV17D yellow fever vaccine. Both conserved end residues are part of each CDR3. The order of the fields is J gene, V gene, CDR3 protein.

J gene: TRBJ2-3; V gene: TRBV7-9; CDR3 protein: CASRTGGHTDTQYF
J gene: TRBJ2-1; V gene: TRBV19; CDR3 protein: CATADGEQFF
J gene: TRBJ1-5; V gene: TRBV7-2; CDR3 protein: CASSLETGYNQPQHF
J gene: TRBJ2-1; V gene: TRBV5-1; CDR3 protein: CASSLTATSFYNEQFF
J gene: TRBJ2-3; V gene: TRBV12-3/TRBV12-4; CDR3 protein: CASSLLGQGTDTQYF
J gene: TRBJ2-7; V gene: TRBV15; CDR3 protein: CATSRGGTAPYEQYF
J gene: TRBJ2-1; V gene: TRBV7-6; CDR3 protein: CASSLWGAGNEQFF
J gene: TRBJ1-5; V gene: TRBV5-5; CDR3 protein: CASSSRTYQPQHF
J gene: TRBJ1-6; V gene: TRBV20-1; CDR3 protein: CSAREIYNSPLHF
J gene: TRBJ1-5; V gene: TRBV20-1; CDR3 protein: CSAQGQGGKPQHF
J gene: TRBJ2-5; V gene: TRBV7-2; CDR3 protein: CASSFSTGGLETQYF
J gene: TRBJ2-1; V gene: TRBV7-6; CDR3 protein: CASSHLGVADEQFF
J gene: TRBJ2-5; V gene: TRBV6-5; CDR3 protein: CASRPGLARETQYF
J gene: TRBJ2-3; V gene: TRBV9; CDR3 protein: CASSVGRRITDTQYF
J gene: TRBJ1-1; V gene: TRBV20-1; CDR3 protein: CSASFSESGSAFF
J gene: TRBJ1-1; V gene: TRBV5-1; CDR3 protein: CASSPQEYTEAFF
J gene: TRBJ2-7; V gene: TRBV20-1; CDR3 protein: CSASTTSGEHLSAYEQYF
J gene: TRBJ2-2; V gene: TRBV6-2/TRBV6-3; CDR3 protein: CASSYSIFFELFF
J gene: TRBJ1-2; V gene: TRBV3-1; CDR3 protein: CASSPLTGTANYGYTF
J gene: TRBJ2-1; V gene: TRBV7-9; CDR3 protein: CASSLSWGFTGGEQFF
J gene: TRBJ2-7; V gene: TRBV12-3/TRBV12-4; CDR3 protein: CASSGRDRGSYEQYF
J gene: TRBJ1-1; V gene: TRBV5-1; CDR3 protein: CASSWNFRDRELMNTEAFF
J gene: TRBJ2-6; V gene: TRBV5-4; CDR3 protein: CASSLPQGVRSGANVLTF
J gene: TRBJ1-2; V gene: TRBV6-1; CDR3 protein: CASSLTKGRGLGYTF
J gene: TRBJ2-1; V gene: TRBV24-1; CDR3 protein: CATSDFSSGTGSYEQFF
J gene: TRBJ1-5; V gene: TRBV7-2; CDR3 protein: CASSLEGSQPQHF
J gene: TRBJ2-5; V gene: TRBV29-1; CDR3 protein: CSVWQGAWETQYF
J gene: TRBJ2-1; V gene: TRBV7-6; CDR3 protein: CASSFLLAGGPLGEQFF
J gene: TRBJ2-1; V gene: TRBV7-2; CDR3 protein: CASSPGLMGNEQFF
J gene: TRBJ1-5; V gene: TRBV7-2; CDR3 protein: CASSLDWASNQPQHF
J gene: TRBJ1-2; V gene: TRBV15; CDR3 protein: CATSREGTAKNYGYTF
J gene: TRBJ1-6; V gene: TRBV5-6; CDR3 protein: CASSLPPGRRDNSPLHF
J gene: TRBJ1-2; V gene: TRBV10-3; CDR3 protein: CAISEIQGNGYTF
J gene: TRBJ1-5; V gene: TRBV6-6; CDR3 protein: CASSGSGQPQHF
J gene: TRBJ2-1; V gene: TRBV7-2; CDR3 protein: CASSLRLAGSNEQFF
J gene: TRBJ1-6; V gene: TRBV7-2; CDR3 protein: CASSAPGNSGRSYNSPLHF
J gene: TRBJ1-1; V gene: TRBV7-2; CDR3 protein: CASSSTRGGAEAFF
J gene: TRBJ1-5; V gene: TRBV18; CDR3 protein: CASSITGGNQPQHF
J gene: TRBJ1-1; V gene: TRBV10-3; CDR3 protein: CAISESGQSNTEAFF
J gene: TRBJ2-2; V gene: TRBV5-1; CDR3 protein: CASSLGQAGELFF
J gene: TRBJ2-3; V gene: TRBV5-6; CDR3 protein: CASSTTSGGTLDTQYF
J gene: TRBJ1-1; V gene: TRBV6-5; CDR3 protein: CASSYELGTGRTEAFF
J gene: TRBJ1-4; V gene: TRBV7-6; CDR3 protein: CASSLYPQPNEKLFF
J gene: TRBJ2-2; V gene: TRBV19; CDR3 protein: CASSPDIANTGELFF
J gene: TRBJ1-5; V gene: TRBV6-1; CDR3 protein: CASSATPGGRQPQHF
J gene: TRBJ1-2; V gene: TRBV29-1; CDR3 protein: CSVEGGAGARGYTF
J gene: TRBJ2-1; V gene: TRBV29-1; CDR3 protein: CSVDRENEQFF
J gene: TRBJ2-7; V gene: TRBV4-1; CDR3 protein: CASSPFGGSSSYEQYF
J gene: TRBJ2-3; V gene: TRBV12-3/TRBV12-4; CDR3 protein: CAIGSGGAGLRTDTQYF
J gene: TRBJ2-3; V gene: TRBV5-1; CDR3 protein: CASSSTGLALDTQYF
J gene: TRBJ2-2; V gene: TRBV7-2; CDR3 protein: CASSSVGHPGTGELFF
J gene: TRBJ2-3; V gene: TRBV9; CDR3 protein: CASSAPWGSTDTQYF
J gene: TRBJ2-7; V gene: TRBV20-1; CDR3 protein: CSAGTGLEQYF